This T cell receptor beta chain emerged from a study of OX40 agonist ivuxolimab in advanced cancers. The CDR3 consists of 15 residues. Germline V lookup: CDR1 SEHNR, CDR2 FQNEAQ (reference sequence). Losses at the gene ends were 8 bases for V and 3 bases for J; bases not matched to a gene: 9. The protocol was immunoSEQ multiplex PCR, while the TCRdb copy is restricted to in-frame clones and leaves out a portion. The sample has about 70,000 clones; around nine tenths are singletons. The chain is built from TRBV7-9 and TRBJ2-2; 7 bases agree with TRBD1. Sequenced here: CD4+ or CD8+ T cells sorted from blood, sampled in a trial of the OX40 agonist ivuxolimab. This receptor was taken from an adult with an advanced solid tumor such as melanoma, head and neck, liver or kidney cancer. The CDR3 nucleotides are TGTGCCAGCCTATGGGGACAGACTTACACCGGGGAGCTGTTTTTT. This sequence encodes CASLWGQTYTGELFF.